The 30 T cell receptor beta chains given below trace back to one sample, sequenced in a study of graft-versus-host responses after intestinal transplantation (dated by TCRdb to the early 2020s). These receptors have no known antigen. The library was produced with the immunoSEQ multiplex PCR assay. What TCRdb holds here is the immuneACCESS table cut down to in-frame rearrangements. Part of the clones is not present; checked against another copy, under half of the missing clones reflect an unresolved V gene, and the others are unexplained. Here the sample has approximately 77,000 clones; 70% to 90% occur a single time. Approximately 0.35% of the sample belongs to the ten largest clones. What this sample's time point label stands for: cells obtained before transplantation from donor or recipient. Source: unstimulated CD4+ T cells sorted from spleen or lymph node cells, taken before intestinal transplant. The receptors shown here come from a human donor who received an intestinal transplant.

A note on this clone: The same CDR3 also results from other DNA sequences found in this sample. The rearrangement links TRBV28 to TRBJ2-1, with D uncertain. From germline, CDR1 is MDHEN and CDR2 SYDVKM. The CDR3 contains 12 residues. The V and J ends lost 6 bases and 2 bases respectively, with 5 bases between them. CDR3 DNA: TGTGCCAGCAGCTTTCCCTACAATGAGCAGTTCTTC. Its protein product is CASSFPYNEQFF.

This clone has a handful of counts. V gene TRBV6-5 combines with J gene TRBJ2-7; 9 bases are a match to TRBD1. This CDR3 is 14 amino acids long. Unmatched junction bases numbered 8, after V lost 6 bases and J lost 5 bases. The germline CDR1 and CDR2 sequences are MNHEY and SVGAGI. The CDR3 reads CASSQRDRANEQYF. The CDR3 coding sequence is TGTGCCAGCAGCCAGCGGGACAGGGCGAACGAGCAGTACTTC.

This chain links TRBV5-1 with TRBJ2-5, with 7 positions matching TRBD2. The CDR3 length is 14 residues. J was trimmed by 4 bases and V by 0 bases; bases with no gene match: 3. CDR1 SGHRS and CDR2 YFSETQ come from the germline V gene. CDR3 residues: CASSLAQRGETQYF. CDR3 in DNA: TGCGCCAGCAGCTTGGCCCAGCGGGGAGAGACCCAGTACTTC.

The rearrangement joins TRBV5-1 to TRBJ2-3; 8 nucleotides line up with TRBD2. This CDR3 is 16 amino acids long. Germline CDR1 is SGHRS and CDR2 is YFSETQ. Unmatched junction bases numbered 12, after V lost 7 bases and J lost 2 bases. This CDR3 reads CASQRGKGAYTDTQYF. In DNA form, the CDR3 reads TGCGCCAGCCAGCGGGGGAAAGGGGCTTACACAGATACGCAGTATTTT.

V usage is TRBV18 and J usage is TRBJ2-7; 8 bases line up with TRBD1. V was clipped by 4 bases and J by 2 bases; unmatched bases: 7. CDR3 length: 15 residues. Germline-derived CDR1 and CDR2 are KGHSH and LQKENI. This CDR3 is CASSRQGTTPYEQYF. The DNA for the CDR3 is TGTGCCAGCTCACGACAGGGGACAACCCCCTACGAGCAGTACTTC.

This clone showed up just once. This chain's CDR3 is CASSPEAGPNTIYF. In nucleotides, the CDR3 is TGCGCCAGCAGCCCGGAAGCAGGGCCTAACACCATATATTTT. The chain carries TRBV5-1 and TRBJ1-3; a weak D match, TRBD1 (5 bases). The ends were cut back, 4 bases at V and 7 bases at J, with 15 bases in the middle. The CDR3 runs 14 residues. The germline V gene has CDR1 SGHRS and CDR2 YFSETQ.

The genes are TRBV7-9 and TRBJ2-1; TRBD1 agrees at 11 bases. CDR3 length: 14 amino acids. V trimming: 7 bases; J trimming: 4 bases; junction bases outside the gene matches: 3. The V gene's germline CDR1 is SEHNR and CDR2 FQNEAQ (reference sequence). The CDR3 DNA reads as TGTGCCAGCACGGGGACAGGGGGTTACAATGAGCAGTTCTTC. This translates into CASTGTGGYNEQFF. The whole variable domain, filled in from reference TRBV7-9 and TRBJ2-1, reads DTGVSQNPRHKITKRGQNVTFRCDPISEHNRLYWYRQTLGQGPEFLTYFQNEAQLEKSRLLSDRFSAERPKGSFSTLEIQRTEQGDSAMYLCASTGTGGYNEQFFGPGTRLTVL.

This chain uses TRBV18 with TRBJ1-2; TRBD1 matches 8 bases. CDR3 length equals 13 residues. Per germline, CDR1 KGHSH and CDR2 LQKENI. Trimming cost V 6 bases and J 4 bases; bases outside gene matches: 4. CDR3 bases: TGTGCCAGCTCGCGAGGACAGGGCTATGGCTACACCTTC. This codes for CASSRGQGYGYTF.

V is TRBV6-1 and J is TRBJ1-4; D unresolved. V lost 6 bases to trimming and J lost 10 bases, with 21 bases between them. The CDR3 has 15 amino acids. Germline V lookup: CDR1 MNHNS, CDR2 SASEGT. The CDR3 nucleotides are TGTGCCAGCAGCGGGGAACGTCAGCCGGGTGGAAAACTGTTTTTT. Translated, it gives CASSGERQPGGKLFF.

This clone was recorded once. This chain joins TRBV19 and TRBJ2-3, with TRBD1 matching 7 bases. V shed 4 bases, J shed 7 bases, and the junction held 8 bases outside the gene matches. The CDR3 consists of 14 residues. CDR1 is LNHDA, CDR2 SQIVND, per germline (reference sequence). The CDR3 DNA sequence: TGTGCCAGTAGTAAAGGGGGCCCATTGAATACGCAGTATTTT. Amino acid sequence: CASSKGGPLNTQYF.

This chain joins TRBV19 and TRBJ2-2; maybe TRBD1 (5 bases). This CDR3 spans 16 amino acids. V lost 5 bases and J lost 7, with 20 bases in between. Germline CDR1 and CDR2: LNHDA and SQIVND (reference sequence). The CDR3 region has the DNA TGTGCCAGTAGTTCCTCGATAGGGGTTAGGGGCGGGGAGCTGTTTTTT. Its translation is CASSSSIGVRGGELFF.

The chain links TRBV28 to TRBJ1-1; D is perhaps TRBD1 (6 bases). Looked up from germline, CDR1 is MDHEN and CDR2 is SYDVKM. Trimming removed 4 bases at V and 2 bases at J, with 14 bases between. This CDR3 region has 15 residues. The CDR3 region has the DNA TGTGCCAGCAGTTCAGGGGCCCCGGTTAACACTGAAGCTTTCTTT. Amino acids: CASSSGAPVNTEAFF.

This chain links TRBV9 with TRBJ2-4, with D perhaps matching TRBD1 (6 bases). This CDR3 has 15 residues. Germline V gene sequence: CDR1 SGDLS, CDR2 YYNGEE. Trimming shortened V by 0 bases and J by 7 bases, and 14 bases separated the two germline ends. CDR3 DNA: TGTGCCAGCAGCGTAGGCTCGAGGACAGATAACATTCAGTACTTC. This translates into CASSVGSRTDNIQYF.

This chain uses TRBV2 with TRBJ2-7; 10 bases line up with TRBD2. V dropped 6 bases and J dropped 0; count of bases not matched to a gene: 11. This CDR3 comprises 17 residues. CDR1 is SNHLY and CDR2 is FYNNEI in the germline V gene. The CDR3 DNA reads TGTGCCAGCAGGGGGGCTAGCGGGGGACCTAGCTCCTACGAGCAGTACTTC. Its translation is CASRGASGGPSSYEQYF.

The chain is built from TRBV19 and TRBJ1-5; D is unresolved. With 5 bases removed from V and 0 bases from J, the gap between germline ends came to 11 bases. This CDR3 spans 15 amino acids. Germline assignment: CDR1 LNHDA and CDR2 SQIVND (reference sequence). The CDR3 is CASSDQDSSNQPQHF. As DNA, the CDR3 is TGTGCCAGTAGTGACCAGGATTCTAGCAATCAGCCCCAGCATTTT.

The chain joins TRBV27 to TRBJ2-7, with 7 bases fitting TRBD1. V trimming: 6 bases; J trimming: 1 base; junction bases outside the gene matches: 3. The CDR3 spans 13 residues. Looked up from germline, CDR1 is MNHEY and CDR2 is SMNVEV (reference sequence). The CDR3 DNA reads as TGTGCCAGCAGAAGGGGACAGTCCTACGAGCAGTACTTC. It is translated as CASRRGQSYEQYF.

J is TRBJ2-3 and V is TRBV28; 9 positions match TRBD2. The CDR3 loop spans 16 amino acids. The V gene's germline CDR1 is MDHEN and CDR2 SYDVKM. The V segment lost 3 bases and the J segment 4 bases; nucleotides outside the gene matches: 8. CDR3 nucleotides: TGTGCCAGCAGTTTGACTAGCGGTCAGGTGGCAGATACGCAGTATTTT. Amino acids: CASSLTSGQVADTQYF.

V usage is TRBV28 and J usage is TRBJ2-7; 8 bases match TRBD1. Losses at the gene ends were 5 bases for V and 2 bases for J; bases not matched to a gene: 8. The germline gives CDR1 MDHEN, CDR2 SYDVKM. This CDR3 has 15 amino acids. This CDR3 reads CASSAPGTGPYEQYF. CDR3 in DNA: TGTGCCAGCAGTGCGCCCGGGACAGGACCCTACGAGCAGTACTTC.

The chain uses TRBV10-3 and TRBJ2-5, with TRBD2 as a possible D gene (6 bases). Germline loops: CDR1 ENHRY, CDR2 SYGVKD. Deletions cut 6 bases from V and 1 base from J, with 12 bases between. The CDR3 contains 14 residues. DNA for the CDR3: TGTGCCATCAGCGCCCTAGCGAGCCAAGAGACCCAGTACTTC. It is translated as CAISALASQETQYF.

V and J are TRBV4-1 and TRBJ2-5; D is unclear. The CDR3 runs 16 residues. Germline loops: CDR1 MGHRA, CDR2 YSYEKL. V was pared by 3 bases and J by 2 bases, with 16 bases between. The CDR3 DNA reads as TGCGCCAGCAGCCAGTCCACTAATGTCCTTCAAGAGACCCAGTACTTC. It translates to CASSQSTNVLQETQYF.

The chain recombines TRBV28 with TRBJ1-4; the D gene is possibly TRBD1 (5 bases). This CDR3 comprises 14 residues. Germline V CDR1 and CDR2: MDHEN, SYDVKM. The V and J ends lost 2 bases and 8 bases respectively, with 12 bases between them. The CDR3 is CASSLTGPREKLFF. CDR3 nucleotides: TGTGCCAGCAGTTTAACAGGCCCTAGGGAAAAACTGTTTTTT.

V and J are TRBV7-3 and TRBJ2-2; TRBD2 agrees at 7 bases. Germline CDR1 reads SGHTA; CDR2 reads FQGTGA. The CDR3 is 17 residues long. J was trimmed by 1 base and V by 2 bases; bases with no gene match: 7. The CDR3 region has the DNA TGTGCCAGCAGCTTAGGGGAGGGACGGAAGAACACCGGGGAGCTGTTTTTT. It translates to CASSLGEGRKNTGELFF.

This clone was seen a few times. V is TRBV19 and J is TRBJ2-7; 9 positions agree with TRBD2. In germline, CDR1 is LNHDA, CDR2 SQIVND (reference sequence). The CDR3 is 14 residues long. Unmatched junction bases numbered 5, after V lost 5 bases and J lost 3 bases. CDR3 region: CASSLLAGSYEQYF. The CDR3 DNA is TGTGCCAGTAGTTTGCTAGCGGGGAGCTACGAGCAGTACTTC. The complete variable domain, with remaining parts taken from reference TRBV19 and TRBJ2-7, reads DGGITQSPKYLFRKEGQNVTLSCEQNLNHDAMYWYRQDPGQGLRLIYYSQIVNDFQKGDIAEGYSVSREKKESFPLTVTSAQKNPTAFYLCASSLLAGSYEQYFGPGTRLTVT.

The CDR3 reads CASRITGSGYGYTF. For the CDR3, the DNA is TGTGCCAGCAGGATCACAGGGAGCGGCTATGGCTACACCTTC. This chain connects TRBV6-1 to TRBJ1-2; TRBD1 might be the D (6 bases). Per germline, CDR1 MNHNS and CDR2 SASEGT. The CDR3 has 14 amino acids. Trimming took off 6 bases at V and 4 bases at J, with 15 bases between the two ends.

The J gene is TRBJ1-5, the V gene TRBV30, with TRBD1 as a possible D gene (5 bases). V was shortened by 1 base and J by 7 bases, with 11 bases between the two germline ends. The CDR3 has 13 residues. CDR1 is GTSNPN, CDR2 SVGIG, per germline (reference sequence). CDR3 loop: CAWSGQGGQPQHF. CDR3 nucleotides: TGTGCCTGGAGTGGTCAGGGAGGCCAGCCCCAGCATTTT.

J is TRBJ1-2 and V is TRBV2, with D uncertain. The V end was cut by 3 bases, the J end by 4 bases, with 9 bases between. Germline CDR1 is SNHLY and CDR2 is FYNNEI. The CDR3 length is 13 residues. CDR3 residues: CASSEGTAYGYTF. For the CDR3, the DNA is TGTGCCAGCAGTGAGGGTACAGCCTATGGCTACACCTTC.

The V gene is TRBV6-5, the J gene TRBJ1-2; 10 nucleotides match TRBD1. CDR3 length: 15 amino acids. The germline CDR1 and CDR2 sequences are MNHEY and SVGAGI. Trimming removed 5 bases from V and 8 bases from J; junction bases left unmatched: 11. CDR3 nucleotide sequence: TGTGCCAGCAGTCCAACCCCGGGACAGGGGTTAGGCTACACCTTC. The encoded protein is CASSPTPGQGLGYTF.

The V call is TRBV6-5, the J call TRBJ2-7; D gene unclear. V was clipped by 2 bases and J by 2 bases, with 7 bases between them. There are 13 residues in the CDR3. Germline CDR1 reads MNHEY; CDR2 reads SVGAGI. The DNA of the CDR3 is TGTGCCAGCAGTTACGGCGGCCCCTACGAGCAGTACTTC. Translating it yields CASSYGGPYEQYF.

The J gene is TRBJ2-7, the V gene TRBV28; TRBD2 aligns across 13 bases. In germline, CDR1 is MDHEN, CDR2 SYDVKM. V lost 1 base to trimming and J lost 3 bases; unmatched junction nucleotides: 9. The length of the CDR3 is 18 residues. The DNA for the CDR3 is TGTGCCAGCAGTTTATTTGAGGTTCGGACTAGCGGGAGCTACGAGCAGTACTTC. It specifies CASSLFEVRTSGSYEQYF.

The chain joins TRBV29-1 to TRBJ2-3; TRBD2 matches at 10 bases. The CDR3 totals 17 residues. The V segment lost 4 bases and the J segment 0 bases; nucleotides outside the gene matches: 10. Looked up from germline, CDR1 is SQVTM and CDR2 is ANQGSEA. The CDR3 is CSVGTSGRRDSTDTQYF. In DNA, the CDR3 is TGCAGCGTTGGGACTAGCGGAAGGCGTGATAGCACAGATACGCAGTATTTT.